The present entry profiles one T cell receptor beta chain with its context. What it recognizes is unknown. This sample is drawn from a study of OX40 agonist ivuxolimab in advanced cancers. Study-wide context: Prior checkpoint blockade (anti-PD-1, anti-PD-L1 or anti-CTLA-4) was permitted; around 39% had it. Three patients, one with hepatocellular carcinoma and two with cutaneous melanoma, achieved partial responses.

Overall study findings and caveats: On average, CD8+ T cells had more expanded clones than CD4+.

The CDR3 extends over 14 amino acids. Germline loops: CDR1 SQVTM, CDR2 ANQGSEA. The study sampled blood at baseline, cycle 4 day 1, and cycle 7 day 1. Sequencing used immunoSEQ multiplex PCR; TCRdb keeps in-frame clones, though not all of them. This sample has 74,000 or so clones, with more than 85% found just once. This specimen consisted of CD4+ or CD8+ T cells sorted from blood, obtained in a trial of the OX40 agonist ivuxolimab. V usage is TRBV29-1 and J usage is TRBJ2-7, with 9 bases that match TRBD1. The clonotype comes from an adult with an advanced solid tumor such as melanoma, head and neck, liver or kidney cancer. The CDR3 here is CSCTGTGNSYEQYF. For the CDR3, the DNA is TGCAGTTGTACCGGGACAGGGAATTCCTACGAGCAGTACTTC.